These 21 T cell receptor beta chains came from one sample sequenced in a study of tumor-infiltrating lymphocytes in primary liver carcinoma (dated by TCRdb to about 2017). RNA from unsorted whole blood was extracted with TRIzol reagent, and germline DNA was obtained with the DNeasy Blood & Tissue kit. Sequenced using an Illumina HiSeq 2500. TCRbeta-specific cDNA was reverse-transcribed from roughly 500 ng total RNA using a constant-region primer and ProtoScript II reverse transcriptase. TCRbeta libraries were built with three nested multiplex PCR rounds, a slightly modified ARM-PCR procedure. The first two PCR rounds used multiplex TRBV1-TRBV30 forward primers with a Cbeta reverse primer, each for approximately 11 cycles. TCRdb itself trimmed the public reads at Q25 with fastp, ran MiXCR and retained productive beta chains. Duplicate CDR3 protein sequences are folded into a single record with the most common DNA and genes. Here the sample has approximately 340,000 distinct CDR3 sequences; less than 75% occur a single time. Clones ranked in the top ten supply 5.5% to 7% of the sample.

The sequenced material came from peripheral blood. These receptors were taken from a man in his forties with primary liver carcinoma and hepatitis B virus infection.

Many counts were recorded for this clonotype. The J gene is TRBJ2-7, the V gene TRBV6-2 or TRBV6-3, with D possibly TRBD2 on 6 matching bases. This CDR3 contains 18 residues. CDR1 is MNHEY, CDR2 SVGEGT, per germline. V shed 6 bases and J shed 3 bases, with 27 bases lying between them. CDR3 loop: CASRSSRRTGTAYYEQYF. CDR3 nucleotide sequence: TGTGCCAGCAGGTCTTCCAGACGCACCGGGACTGCATACTACGAGCAGTACTTC.

This clonotype was counted between two and nine times. The chain links TRBV11-2 to TRBJ2-1; TRBD2 matches 8 bases. This CDR3 comprises 15 residues. Germline V gives CDR1 SGHAT, CDR2 FQNNGV. The trim removed 9 bases at V and 3 bases at J, leaving 10 bases unmatched. The chain's CDR3 is CARSPERESYNEQFF. The CDR3 DNA follows: TGTGCCAGGAGCCCCGAGCGGGAGAGCTACAATGAGCAGTTCTTC.

V is TRBV5-1 and J is TRBJ1-1; D is perhaps TRBD1 (5 bases). The germline gives CDR1 SGHRS, CDR2 YFSETQ. CDR3 length: 16 residues. The germline V and J ends were trimmed by 0 bases and 5 bases, with 17 bases remaining between them. The CDR3 DNA sequence: TGCGCCAGCAGCTTGGGGACATTGGGCTCATGGACTGAAGCTTTCTTT. Protein sequence: CASSLGTLGSWTEAFF. Using reference TRBV5-1 and TRBJ1-1 for the parts outside the CDR3, the full variable domain is KAGVTQTPRYLIKTRGQQVTLSCSPISGHRSVSWYQQTPGQGLQFLFEYFSETQRNKGNFPGRFSGRQFSNSRSEMNVSTLELGDSALYLCASSLGTLGSWTEAFFGQGTRLTVV.

A note on this clonotype: No conserved phenylalanine or tryptophan is present at the end of the CDR3, so a read error is the likely explanation. This chain uses TRBV6-6 with TRBJ2-3, with D perhaps matching TRBD2 (6 bases). The V gene's germline CDR1 is MNHNY and CDR2 SVGAGI (reference sequence). This CDR3 is 12 amino acids long. DNA for the CDR3: TGTGCCAGCAGTTACACGGGAGATATGCAGTATTAT. Its translation is CASSYTGDMQYY.

This clonotype was seen a single time. This likely comes from a read error, as the CDR3 has no conserved phenylalanine or tryptophan at its end. J is TRBJ1-5 and V is TRBV6-1, with D hard to call. The germline CDR1 and CDR2 sequences are MNHNS and SASEGT. This CDR3 has 15 amino acids. CDR3: CASSEISYSNQTQHC. Written as DNA, the CDR3 is TGTGCCAGCAGTGAAATCTCTTATAGCAATCAGACCCAGCATTGC.

This chain links TRBV11-2 with TRBJ2-7, with TRBD2 as a possible D gene (5 bases). Germline values: CDR1 SGHAT, CDR2 FQNNGV. Trimming stripped 3 bases from V and 1 base from J, with 10 bases between. This CDR3 comprises 14 residues. Written as DNA, the CDR3 is TGTGCCAGCAGCTTGAGGGAAGGGTCCTACGAGCAGTACTTC. It yields the protein CASSLREGSYEQYF.

This clonotype was seen just once. A much bigger clone sits one base away, suggesting this may be a read error. The chain links TRBV6-1 to TRBJ1-2; 10 nucleotides agree with TRBD1. This CDR3 comprises 15 residues. Germline loops: CDR1 MNHNS, CDR2 SASEGT. As DNA, the CDR3 is TGTACCAGCAGTGAAGGGACAGGGGTTAACTATGGCTACACCTTC. Translation gives CTSSEGTGVNYGYTF.

This sequence joins TRBV11-2 and TRBJ1-1; TRBD1 agrees at 10 bases. The trim removed 7 bases at V and 8 bases at J, leaving 13 bases unmatched. CDR1 is SGHAT, CDR2 FQNNGV, per germline. CDR3 length equals 15 residues. CDR3 DNA sequence: TGTGCCAGCAACTGGGGGGACAGGGGTGTGACCGAAGCTTTCTTT. Its protein product is CASNWGDRGVTEAFF.

Comment on this clonotype: Germline and junction disagree at one end, which may indicate a read error. The CDR3 loop is CAWSVRTGFEEYF. The CDR3 DNA is TGTGCCTGGAGTGTAAGGACAGGGTTCGAGGAGTACTTC. The chain joins TRBV30 to TRBJ2-7, with TRBD1 identical over 8 bases. The germline V gene has CDR1 GTSNPN and CDR2 SVGIG (reference sequence). This CDR3 has 13 amino acids.

Concerning this clonotype itself: It may be a read error: a sequence one base away is much more abundant. Given the absence of the conserved phenylalanine or tryptophan at the CDR3 end, a read error is likely. The DNA of the CDR3 is TGTGCCAGCAGCCAAGAAGGCGCTTGGGGGGAGCTGTTTTCT. This gives the protein CASSQEGAWGELFS. The chain couples TRBV4-2 to TRBJ2-2; D is unresolved. The germline V gene encodes CDR1 LGHNA and CDR2 YNFKEQ. The CDR3 loop spans 14 amino acids. V lost 0 bases to trimming and J lost 8 bases, with 10 bases between them.

CDR3 loop: CASNPPGTAGELFF. The CDR3 nucleotides are TGTGCCAGCAATCCCCCCGGGACAGCCGGGGAGCTGTTTTTT. The chain recombines TRBV12-3 or TRBV12-4 with TRBJ2-2, with 7 bases aligning to TRBD1. V lost 7 bases, J lost 6 bases, and 8 bases stayed unmatched. The CDR3 is 14 residues long.

With regard to this clonotype: An end of the junction differs from the germline gene, which may be a read error. The rearrangement links TRBV2 to TRBJ2-5; D possibly corresponds to TRBD2 (5 bases). This CDR3 is 11 amino acids long. Looked up from germline, CDR1 is SNHLY and CDR2 is FYNNEI. CDR3 DNA: TGTGCCGGCAGTCCCCGGGGGACCCAGTACTTC. Its protein is CAGSPRGTQYF.

The chain links TRBV5-4 to TRBJ2-2, with 8 bases that match TRBD2. There are 15 residues in the CDR3. V lost 10 bases and J lost 3; bases outside the gene matches: 11. Germline V gene sequence: CDR1 SGHNT, CDR2 YYREEE (reference sequence). CDR3 DNA: TGTGCCGCCATCCGGGGGGGCCCCCACACCGGGGAGCTGTTTTTT. The encoded protein is CAAIRGGPHTGELFF.

The V call is TRBV28, the J call TRBJ1-1; a weak D match, TRBD1 (5 bases). The CDR3 length is 14 residues. V lost 4 bases to trimming and J lost 6 bases, with 15 bases between them. The germline gives CDR1 MDHEN, CDR2 SYDVKM. CDR3 sequence: CASSSGGEEPEAFF. The CDR3 DNA reads TGTGCCAGCAGTTCGGGGGGGGAGGAACCTGAAGCTTTCTTT. Filled out from reference TRBV28 and TRBJ1-1, the complete variable domain reads DVKVTQSSRYLVKRTGEKVFLECVQDMDHENMFWYRQDPGLGLRLIYFSYDVKMKEKGDIPEGYSVSREKKERFSLILESASTNQTSMYLCASSSGGEEPEAFFGQGTRLTVV.

This clonotype was detected only a few times. CDR3 protein: CASRSDRGYYYGYTF. The CDR3 DNA reads TGCGCCAGCCGGTCGGACCGGGGCTACTACTATGGCTACACCTTC. The V call is TRBV5-1, the J call TRBJ1-2; D is possibly TRBD1 (5 bases). Trimming removed 7 bases at V and 3 bases at J, with 19 bases between. Per germline, CDR1 SGHRS and CDR2 YFSETQ. The CDR3 contains 15 residues.

J is TRBJ2-1 and V is TRBV11-2, with 7 bases aligning to TRBD2. This CDR3 spans 14 amino acids. Trimming took 5 bases from V and 15 from J; bases not matched to a gene: 16. Looked up from germline, CDR1 is SGHAT and CDR2 is FQNNGV. The DNA for the CDR3 is TGTGCCAGCAGCCTCCGGGACTACACCAATGAACGGTTCTTC. Its translation is CASSLRDYTNERFF.

This chain uses TRBV11-2 with TRBJ2-1; D is undetermined. Germline CDR1 and CDR2: SGHAT and FQNNGV. V was cut by 5 bases and J by 10 bases, with 21 bases left in between. CDR3 size: 15 residues. The CDR3 protein is CASSERHDFSDEQFF. CDR3 in DNA: TGTGCCAGCAGCGAGAGGCACGACTTCTCTGACGAGCAGTTCTTC.

Of note for this clonotype: It is unclear where the CDR3 begins or ends on the DNA, so no DNA is shown, and the CDR3 is as TCRdb lists it. This CDR3 reads CSVGVGTKYERYF. This chain links TRBV29-1 with TRBJ2-7; the table assigns TRBD1, which was not confirmed against the DNA. CDR1 and CDR2 (germline): SQVTM, ANQGSEA. A total of 13 residues make up the CDR3, ends included.

A remark on this clonotype: At one of its ends the junction is not consistent with the germline gene, which may arise from a read error. The rearrangement links TRBV11-2 to TRBJ2-7; the D gene is possibly TRBD1 (6 bases). The CDR3 extends over 18 amino acids. Germline-derived CDR1 and CDR2 are SGHAT and FQNNGV. The CDR3 region has the DNA TGTGCCAGTAGCTTAGTATCTCTGGTGTGGGGGCAGGGGAAAGGGCAGTACTTC. This encodes CASSLVSLVWGQGKGQYF.

The rearrangement uses TRBV12-3 or TRBV12-4 and TRBJ1-2, with a weak D call TRBD1 (5 bases). The CDR3 loop spans 13 amino acids. Trimming left V 5 bases short and J 0 bases short, with 7 bases between. CDR3 sequence (DNA): TGTGCCAGCAGTATGGACACTAACTATGGCTACACCTTC. It translates to CASSMDTNYGYTF.

Of note for this clonotype: Mismatch with germline at one junction end may stem from a read error. The chain carries TRBV4-3 and TRBJ1-3; D is unclear. CDR1 and CDR2 (germline): LGHNA, YSLEER. This CDR3 is 16 amino acids long. This CDR3 is CAGSQDRAPSGNTIYF. CDR3 DNA: TGCGCCGGCAGCCAGGATAGGGCACCCTCTGGAAACACCATATATTTT.